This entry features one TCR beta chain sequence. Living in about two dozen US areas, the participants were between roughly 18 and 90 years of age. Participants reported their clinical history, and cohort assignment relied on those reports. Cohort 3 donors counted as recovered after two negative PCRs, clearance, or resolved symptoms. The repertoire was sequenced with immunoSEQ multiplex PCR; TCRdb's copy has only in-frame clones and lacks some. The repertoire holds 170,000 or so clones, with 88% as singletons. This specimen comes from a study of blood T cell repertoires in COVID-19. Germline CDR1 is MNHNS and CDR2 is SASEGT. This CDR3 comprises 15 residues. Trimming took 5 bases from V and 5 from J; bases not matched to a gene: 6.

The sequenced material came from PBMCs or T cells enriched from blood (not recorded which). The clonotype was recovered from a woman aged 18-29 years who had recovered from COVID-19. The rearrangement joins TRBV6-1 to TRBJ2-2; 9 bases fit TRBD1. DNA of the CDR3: TGTGCCAGCAGTACCGGACAGGGGAAAACCGGGGAGCTGTTTTTT. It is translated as CASSTGQGKTGELFF.